This T cell receptor beta chain was profiled in a study of cytomegalovirus exposure and HLA in healthy donors. Study-wide context: Genetic ancestry analysis placed over 75% of the roughly 400 donors that were genotyped in the Caucasian-associated cluster. General study results and limits: In an earlier analysis, about 87% or about 30%: the productive usage of most TCR beta V segments.

Trimming pared 0 bases from V and 2 bases from J, leaving 9 bases between. The CDR3 consists of 15 residues. Germline assignment: CDR1 SGHRS and CDR2 YFSETQ. The PCR ran on 60 Vbeta and 13 Jbeta primers. Measured with immunoSEQ multiplex PCR; TCRdb has only the in-frame clones, and not every one. The sample yields 120,000 or so clones, roughly 75% seen once. Notes on this clone: Its specificity is not known.

Material: PBMCs. The chain uses TRBV5-1 and TRBJ1-3, with D tentatively TRBD1 (5 bases). The TCR comes from a female donor in good health and CMV-seronegative. CDR3 residues: CASSLAQGAGNTIYF. DNA for the CDR3: TGCGCCAGCAGCTTGGCTCAGGGTGCTGGAAACACCATATATTTT.